The rows below give T cell receptor beta chains drawn from one sample of a study of blood T cell repertoires in COVID-19. Clones were sequenced by immunoSEQ multiplex PCR, and TCRdb holds only the in-frame ones, with some missing. The table includes fewer than 250,000 clones, less than 85% detected once. Source material: peripheral blood. Receptors originate from a woman in her 70s with active or convalescent COVID-19. Both conserved end residues are part of each CDR3. D genes are given only for firm matches. Some rows have no size entry. The others give once, few or many, or a class for an expanded clone.

cdr3_nt cdr3_aa d_call j_call v_call clone_size
TGTGCCAGCAGCCCAACTACGACAGGGGTCGGGGAGCTGTTTTTT CASSPTTTGVGELFF TRBD1 TRBJ2-2 TRBV5-4 -
TGCAGTGCTAGTGCCGGGGGTGGCAATCAGCCCCAGCATTTT CSASAGGGNQPQHF - TRBJ1-5 TRBV20-1 -
TGCGCCAGCAGCCCGGATCCCTTAGGAGGGGGCGGTTCACCCCTCCACTTT CASSPDPLGGGGSPLHF TRBD1 TRBJ1-6 TRBV5-1 -
TGTGCCAGCAGCTTAGCCTTAGCGGGGGGGCACAATGAGCAGTTCTTC CASSLALAGGHNEQFF TRBD2 TRBJ2-1 TRBV7-2 -
TGTGCCAGCAGTCCCTGGACTAGCGGAAGTACTTACTACGAGCAGTACTTC CASSPWTSGSTYYEQYF TRBD2 TRBJ2-7 TRBV28 -
TGTGCCAGCGGCTTAAAATTAAGGACAGGGAAAGAGACCCAGTACTTC CASGLKLRTGKETQYF TRBD1 TRBJ2-5 TRBV7-9 -
TGTGCCAGCAGCATTTATAATCAGGGCCGTTACGAGCAGTACTTC CASSIYNQGRYEQYF - TRBJ2-7 TRBV27 -
TGCGCCAGCAGCGATCAGGGGAAGACCTACGAGCAGTACTTC CASSDQGKTYEQYF - TRBJ2-7 TRBV5-1 few
TGTGCCAGCAGCTCGCTTCGGGGGGGGCCCGGCACAGATACGCAGTATTTT CASSSLRGGPGTDTQYF TRBD2 TRBJ2-3 TRBV7-2 -
TGCGCCAGCAGCCAAGGTCGATCAGGGGGCGGGATAGAGACCCAGTACTTC CASSQGRSGGGIETQYF TRBD1 TRBJ2-5 TRBV4-1 -
TGCAGCGTTGGGGGAGACCAAGAGACCCAGTACTTC CSVGGDQETQYF - TRBJ2-5 TRBV29-1 -
TGTGCTAGTGGCCCCCCCGAGGTGTCGGTCACCGGGGAGCTGTTTTTT CASGPPEVSVTGELFF - TRBJ2-2 TRBV12-5 -
TGTGCCAGCAGTTTAGTGTCCGGGATGTTGGCGGGGGGCACTGAAGCTTTCTTT CASSLVSGMLAGGTEAFF - TRBJ1-1 TRBV28 -
TGTGCCAGCTCACCTTTCAATCAACAAAGCTCTGGAAACACCATATATTTT CASSPFNQQSSGNTIYF - TRBJ1-3 TRBV18 -
TGTGCCAGCAGCCCATGGGACTCGGCGGGGGACGAGCAGTACTTC CASSPWDSAGDEQYF TRBD2 TRBJ2-7 TRBV11-1 once
TGCGCCAGCAGCCAAGTGTTAGCAAGTCGTCTCACCGGGGAGCTGTTTTTT CASSQVLASRLTGELFF - TRBJ2-2 TRBV4-3 -
TGTGCCAGCAGCTTAGAGCGGGGGGGCTACAATGAGCAGTTCTTC CASSLERGGYNEQFF TRBD2 TRBJ2-1 TRBV7-3 -
TGTGCCATCAGCCCGACAGGAATCTACGAGCAGTACTTC CAISPTGIYEQYF - TRBJ2-7 TRBV10-3 once
TGTGCCAGCAGCTTAGGGCCAGGGCAGAACACTGAAGCTTTCTTT CASSLGPGQNTEAFF - TRBJ1-1 TRBV7-9 -
TGTGCCAGCAGTTTAGCGGATGATGAGCAGTTCTTC CASSLADDEQFF - TRBJ2-1 TRBV28 -
TGTGCCACCAGCAGAGATCCCCCTAGACGCGAGCAGTACTTC CATSRDPPRREQYF - TRBJ2-7 TRBV15 -
TGTGCCAGCTCACCCTTTATCCACAATGAGCAGTTCTTC CASSPFIHNEQFF - TRBJ2-1 TRBV18 -
TGTGCCAGCAGCAAATCCCACAGGGGTAGCGGCTACACCTTC CASSKSHRGSGYTF - TRBJ1-2 TRBV21-1 -
TGTGCCAGCAGCGGCTCTAACTATGGCTACACCTTC CASSGSNYGYTF - TRBJ1-2 TRBV11-1 few
TGTGCCAGCAGCTCGTCCGAAAGAGTCTCCTTT CASSSSERVSF - TRBJ1-1 TRBV7-9 -
TGTGCCAGCAGCCGCGCGACTAGCGGGAGCGATGAGCAGTTCTTC CASSRATSGSDEQFF TRBD2 TRBJ2-1 TRBV5-4 -
TGCGCCAGCAGCATCGGACAGCTTGAGTCACCCCTCCACTTT CASSIGQLESPLHF - TRBJ1-6 TRBV5-1 -
TGTGCCAGTAGGCGGAATTGGAACACTGAAGCTTTCTTT CASRRNWNTEAFF - TRBJ1-1 TRBV19 -
TGTGCCAGCAGTCGGGAATGGGAGCAGTTCTTC CASSREWEQFF - TRBJ2-1 TRBV7-9 -
TGTGCCAGCAGCCAATACCAGGGCGGTGGAAACACCATATATTTT CASSQYQGGGNTIYF - TRBJ1-3 TRBV3-1/TRBV3-2 few
TGTGCCAGCAGCGGGACAAGAGCTAACTATGGCTACACCTTC CASSGTRANYGYTF - TRBJ1-2 TRBV2 -
TGTGCCAGCAGCCCATCCCTCGACAGGGGAAGTGAGACCCAGTACTTC CASSPSLDRGSETQYF TRBD1 TRBJ2-5 TRBV7-8 once
TGTGCCAGCTCACCACTAGGACAGGGGGCTAACTATGGCTACACCTTC CASSPLGQGANYGYTF TRBD1 TRBJ1-2 TRBV18 -
TGTGCCAGCAGCTTGGCACTAGCGGGGGGGACAAGCTCCTACGAGCAGTACTTC CASSLALAGGTSSYEQYF TRBD2 TRBJ2-7 TRBV5-5 -
TGTGCCAGCAGTGAAACTAGCGGGGGCCGTGGTACGCAGTATTTT CASSETSGGRGTQYF TRBD2 TRBJ2-3 TRBV6-4 -
TGTGCCAGCAGCCAAGTTAGCCATGAGCAGTTCTTC CASSQVSHEQFF - TRBJ2-1 TRBV3-1/TRBV3-2 -
TGCAGCGTCTCCCCCGGGCTAGCGGGAGGGGAGCAGTTCTTC CSVSPGLAGGEQFF TRBD2 TRBJ2-1 TRBV29-1 -
TGTGCCAGCAGCTTAGCGACAGGGGGCCCCAATCAGCCCCAGCATTTT CASSLATGGPNQPQHF TRBD1 TRBJ1-5 TRBV7-9 -
TGCGCCAGCAGCCGGGACAGGGAGCTCGAGCAGTACTTC CASSRDRELEQYF TRBD1 TRBJ2-7 TRBV4-1 -
TGTGCCAGCAGCGCGGGACTAGCGGGGATGGAGACCCAGTACTTC CASSAGLAGMETQYF TRBD2 TRBJ2-5 TRBV7-3 -
TGTGCCAGCAGTTACGAGTGGGGGGATCAGCCCCAGCATTTT CASSYEWGDQPQHF - TRBJ1-5 TRBV6-2/TRBV6-3 -
TGTGCCAGTAGTCCCATACCCCTGGTAGGGGGAGGCTACACCTTC CASSPIPLVGGGYTF - TRBJ1-2 TRBV19 -
TGTGCCAGCAGCGTGGCTAGCACAGATACGCAGTATTTT CASSVASTDTQYF - TRBJ2-3 TRBV9 -
TGTGCCAGCAGCGATAGGCCCACCGATTGGGGGGATAGTCAGGATACGCAGTATTTT CASSDRPTDWGDSQDTQYF - TRBJ2-3 TRBV9 once
TGTGCCAGCAGTTACGGACAGGGAGGGACCTATGGCTACACCTTC CASSYGQGGTYGYTF TRBD1 TRBJ1-2 TRBV6-5 -
TGTGCCAGCAGTTTACCAGGGGGCAATCAGCCCCAGCATTTT CASSLPGGNQPQHF - TRBJ1-5 TRBV28 -
TGTGCCAGCAGCCAAGTCTGGGCAGATGGCTACACCTTC CASSQVWADGYTF - TRBJ1-2 TRBV3-1/TRBV3-2 few
TGTGCCAGCATCCACAGGGGGAAAGGCACTGAAGCTTTCTTT CASIHRGKGTEAFF TRBD1 TRBJ1-1 TRBV6-5 -
TGTGCCAGCAGCTCCAATGTAGCGGGGGTGAATACGCAGTATTTT CASSSNVAGVNTQYF TRBD2 TRBJ2-3 TRBV7-2 -
TGTGCCAGCAGACGGACAGGGCGGAATGAGCAGTTCTTC CASRRTGRNEQFF TRBD1 TRBJ2-1 TRBV6-5 -
TGTGCCAGCAGCCCCACAGTGGCTAGCGGGAGGGCCGCTCGGGACGAGCAGTACTTC CASSPTVASGRAARDEQYF TRBD2 TRBJ2-7 TRBV7-8 -
TGTGCCAGCAGCCACCCCGGGACAGTTTCCTACGAGCAGTACTTC CASSHPGTVSYEQYF TRBD1 TRBJ2-7 TRBV5-5 -